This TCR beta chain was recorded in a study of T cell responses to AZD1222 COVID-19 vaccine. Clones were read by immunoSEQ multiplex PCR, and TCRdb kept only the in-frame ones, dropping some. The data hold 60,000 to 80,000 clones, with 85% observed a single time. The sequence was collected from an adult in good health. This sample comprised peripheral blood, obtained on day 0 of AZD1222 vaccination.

The CDR3 sequence: CASRGRVPSGNTIYF. The CDR3 DNA reads as TGTGCCAGCAGAGGCAGGGTTCCCTCTGGAAACACCATATATTTT. V and J are TRBV6-5 and TRBJ1-3; TRBD1 might be the D (5 bases). The CDR3 is 15 residues long. V was trimmed by 6 bases and J by 0 bases, leaving 12 bases between them. Germline CDR1 reads MNHEY; CDR2 reads SVGAGI.